The 3 T cell receptor beta chains given below trace back to one sample, sequenced in a study of CD8+CD57+ T cells in acquired aplastic anemia. TCR beta VDJ and CDR3 were profiled, and genomic DNA was the template. From the reads, TCRdb called clonotypes with MiXCR, one entry per CDR3 protein. The top ten hold roughly 15% of the sample, which has fewer than 250,000 distinct CDR3 sequences, roughly half seen once. Sequencing was performed on sorted CD4+, CD8+, or CD8+CD57+ T cells (not recorded which) from PBMCs. The receptors come from a human donor in good health, serving as a control.

The chain joins TRBV20-1 to TRBJ1-5; D uncertain. The CDR3 has 12 amino acids. CDR1 is DFQATT, CDR2 SNEGSKA, per germline (reference sequence). Trimming removed 6 bases at V and 4 bases at J, with 10 bases between. The CDR3 sequence: CSATDGNQPQHF. The CDR3 coding sequence is TGCAGTGCGACCGACGGGAATCAGCCCCAGCATTTT.

This clonotype was counted many times. This chain uses TRBV29-1 with TRBJ1-1; D uncertain. There are 10 residues in the CDR3. In germline, CDR1 is SQVTM, CDR2 ANQGSEA. Trimming pared 6 bases from V and 7 bases from J, leaving 9 bases between. The CDR3 is CSVTLLEAFF. CDR3 nucleotide sequence: TGCAGCGTCACATTACTTGAAGCTTTCTTT.

This chain joins TRBV7-2 and TRBJ1-2, with D tentatively TRBD1 (5 bases). CDR3 length equals 14 residues. V dropped 5 bases and J dropped 4 bases, with 14 bases sitting between them. Germline V gene sequence: CDR1 SGHTA, CDR2 FQGNSA. CDR3 sequence: CASSPEGFAYGYTF. In DNA, the CDR3 is TGTGCCAGCAGCCCCGAGGGGTTTGCCTATGGCTACACCTTC.